The next 8 T cell receptor beta chains were all read from a single sample in a study of T-cell reconstitution after alpha-beta-depleted transplantation in children. Unique molecular identifiers were used in preparing the TCRbeta library. TCRdb independently ran MiXCR on the PCR reads; one entry per CDR3 protein. The sample lists more than 550,000 distinct CDR3 sequences, about 10% seen once, with less than 4.5% in the top ten. Sample: PBMCs from the stem cell graft donor, taken from the stem cell graft. All receptors derive from a human donor who donated a stem cell graft to a child with acute myeloid leukemia.

The rearrangement links TRBV10-3 to TRBJ2-3; 9 positions match TRBD2. The CDR3 totals 15 residues. After removal of 4 bases from V and 3 bases from J, the junction contained 5 bases not matched to a gene. Germline CDR1 reads ENHRY; CDR2 reads SYGVKD. The DNA of the CDR3 is TGTGCCATCAGTGGGGTAGCGGGAGTGACAGATACGCAGTATTTT. Translation: CAISGVAGVTDTQYF.

This chain uses TRBV27 with TRBJ2-1; 13 bases line up with TRBD2. Germline V gene sequence: CDR1 MNHEY, CDR2 SMNVEV (reference sequence). With 3 bases clipped from V and 7 bases from J, the junction kept 6 bases outside the gene matches. The CDR3 has 16 amino acids. Here the CDR3 reads CASSLLGGLAGNEQFF. The CDR3 nucleotides are TGTGCCAGCAGTTTGTTGGGGGGACTAGCGGGGAATGAGCAGTTCTTC.

This clonotype was recorded at least ten times. V is TRBV6-2 or TRBV6-3 and J is TRBJ2-7, with unresolved D. Germline V gene data show CDR1 as MNHEY and CDR2 as SVGEGT. The CDR3 length is 14 residues. Deletions cut 5 bases from V and 0 bases from J, with 11 bases between. The CDR3 nucleotides are TGTGCCAGCAGTCGCACGGGTACCTCCTACGAGCAGTACTTC. Translating it yields CASSRTGTSYEQYF.

V usage is TRBV10-3 and J usage is TRBJ2-1, with D perhaps matching TRBD2 (5 bases). CDR3 length equals 15 residues. CDR1 and CDR2 from the germline V gene are ENHRY and SYGVKD. V lost 3 bases and J 0 bases, leaving 9 bases between the germline ends. CDR3 residues: CAISESGHSYNEQFF. CDR3 in DNA: TGTGCCATCAGTGAAAGCGGCCACTCCTACAATGAGCAGTTCTTC.

This clonotype has just a few counts. The CDR3 DNA reads TGCAGCGTTCTAGCGGGGACACCCCTGGTGCAGTTCTTC. Protein: CSVLAGTPLVQFF. J is TRBJ2-1 and V is TRBV29-1, with 9 bases fitting TRBD2. Germline V CDR1 and CDR2: SQVTM, ANQGSEA. Losses at the gene ends were 5 bases for V and 12 bases for J; bases not matched to a gene: 11. CDR3 length: 13 residues.

This clonotype was counted many times. The V gene is TRBV7-9, the J gene TRBJ2-1; D remains unclear. Germline values: CDR1 SEHNR, CDR2 FQNEAQ (reference sequence). The CDR3 spans 12 residues. V was cut by 1 base and J by 10 bases, with 8 bases left in between. CDR3 coding DNA: TGTGCCAGCAGCTTAGAGGCCCTCGAGCAGTTCTTC. As protein: CASSLEALEQFF.

This clonotype was found many times. This rearrangement joins TRBV5-1 to TRBJ2-5; TRBD2 might be the D (5 bases). Trimming removed 0 bases at V and 3 bases at J, with 9 bases between. This CDR3 spans 14 amino acids. Germline CDR1 and CDR2: SGHRS and YFSETQ. DNA for the CDR3: TGCGCCAGCAGCTTGGGGAGGCCTGAAGAGACCCAGTACTTC. It translates to CASSLGRPEETQYF.

The rearrangement links TRBV10-3 to TRBJ2-3; 8 nucleotides align to TRBD2. The germline CDR1 and CDR2 sequences are ENHRY and SYGVKD. This CDR3 is 15 amino acids long. J gave up 3 bases and V 10 bases, and 12 bases lay outside the gene matches. The CDR3 is CATTFEAGVTDTQYF. The CDR3 DNA sequence: TGTGCCACTACCTTTGAAGCGGGAGTTACAGATACGCAGTATTTT.